This passage covers 14 T cell receptor beta chains from one sample sequenced in a study of T cell responses to AZD1222 COVID-19 vaccine. The protocol was immunoSEQ multiplex PCR, while the TCRdb copy is restricted to in-frame clones and leaves out a portion. The data hold 80,000 to 100,000 clones, with around 88% observed a single time. This sample comprised peripheral blood, obtained 28 days after the second AZD1222 dose. The receptors derive from an adult who received the AZD1222 COVID-19 vaccine.

The chain combines TRBV5-4 with TRBJ1-1; tentative D call: TRBD1 (5 bases). The CDR3 consists of 13 residues. The germline V gene encodes CDR1 SGHNT and CDR2 YYREEE (reference sequence). Trimming shortened V by 3 bases and J by 8 bases, and 14 bases separated the two germline ends. For the CDR3, the DNA is TGTGCCAGCAGCTCGGATGTGGGGGGAGAAGCTTTCTTT. Protein sequence: CASSSDVGGEAFF.

J is TRBJ1-2 and V is TRBV6-5; 7 bases map to TRBD1. The germline gives CDR1 MNHEY, CDR2 SVGAGI. V lost 10 bases, J lost 8 bases, and 10 bases stayed unmatched. The CDR3 sequence is 12 residues long. The CDR3 DNA is TGTGCCACAAGGAAGGGGGCGGAAGGCTACACCTTC. The encoded protein is CATRKGAEGYTF.

This chain links TRBV7-2 with TRBJ2-3, with 10 bases fitting TRBD2. The germline V gene has CDR1 SGHTA and CDR2 FQGNSA. Losses at the gene ends were 4 bases for V and 7 bases for J; bases not matched to a gene: 14. CDR3 length: 17 residues. CDR3 protein: CASSSTSLSGGANTQYF. CDR3 sequence (DNA): TGTGCCAGCAGCTCTACCTCCCTAAGCGGGGGGGCAAATACGCAGTATTTT.

This clone appeared a single time. The chain uses TRBV3-1 (or the pseudogene TRBV3-2) and TRBJ1-1, with D tentatively TRBD1 (6 bases). V was clipped by 8 bases and J by 2 bases, with 12 bases between them. The CDR3 runs 13 residues. Germline CDR1 and CDR2: LGHDT and YNNKEL (reference sequence). CDR3 sequence (DNA): TGTGCCAGCGGCCGGGGGCTTAACACTGAAGCTTTCTTT. Its translation is CASGRGLNTEAFF.

This chain links TRBV9 with TRBJ1-2; 7 nucleotides line up with TRBD1. This CDR3 has 14 residues. CDR1 and CDR2 (germline): SGDLS, YYNGEE. J lost 4 bases, V lost 4 bases, and 7 bases had no gene match. The CDR3 coding sequence is TGTGCCAGCAGCTTATTGACAGGGAGCTATGGCTACACCTTC. Encoded protein: CASSLLTGSYGYTF.

This rearrangement joins TRBV11-3 to TRBJ1-2; 7 nucleotides match TRBD1. With V trimmed by 1 base and J by 5 bases, 7 bases remained unmatched. This CDR3 has 15 residues. CDR1 and CDR2 from the germline V gene are SGHNT and YENEEA. The CDR3 DNA sequence: TGTGCCAGCAGCTTAGGCTCGGGACAGATGTATGGCTACACCTTC. Its protein product is CASSLGSGQMYGYTF. Drawing the rest from reference TRBV11-3 and TRBJ1-2, the complete variable domain is EAGVVQSPRYKIIEKKQPVAFWCNPISGHNTLYWYLQNLGQGPELLIRYENEEAVDDSQLPKDRFSAERLKGVDSTLKIQPAELGDSAVYLCASSLGSGQMYGYTFGSGTRLTVV.

The chain uses TRBV27 and TRBJ1-5; no firm D call. This CDR3 comprises 13 residues. V lost 5 bases, J lost 5 bases, and 10 bases lay in between. Looked up from germline, CDR1 is MNHEY and CDR2 is SMNVEV (reference sequence). CDR3 in DNA: TGTGCCAGCAGTCCCTATGATGATCAGCCCCAGCATTTT. Translating gives CASSPYDDQPQHF.

The rearrangement links TRBV7-2 to TRBJ2-1, with a possible D match to TRBD1 (6 bases). Trimming cost V 6 bases and J 0 bases, with 12 bases left between them. The CDR3 length is 15 residues. Germline loops: CDR1 SGHTA, CDR2 FQGNSA. CDR3 nucleotides: TGTGCCAGCAGTAGAACAGGGAGCTCCTACAATGAGCAGTTCTTC. The encoded protein is CASSRTGSSYNEQFF.

The chain links TRBV7-3 to TRBJ2-3; D is undetermined. There are 12 residues in the CDR3. V dropped 8 bases and J dropped 0 bases, with 6 bases sitting between them. Germline V gene lookup returns CDR1 SGHTA and CDR2 FQGTGA. The CDR3 region is CASGSSTDTQYF. CDR3 nucleotide sequence: TGTGCCAGCGGATCTAGCACAGATACGCAGTATTTT.

The rearrangement joins TRBV20-1 to TRBJ1-2; the D is unclear. In germline, CDR1 is DFQATT, CDR2 SNEGSKA (reference sequence). V shed 1 base and J shed 8 bases, with 8 bases lying between them. CDR3 length equals 11 residues. The CDR3 sequence is CSARGIGGYTF. The CDR3 DNA reads TGCAGTGCTAGAGGTATCGGAGGCTACACCTTC.

The V gene is TRBV2, the J gene TRBJ1-4, with D possibly matching TRBD1 (5 bases). V lost 2 bases and J 4 bases, leaving 11 bases between the germline ends. The CDR3 sequence is 15 residues long. CDR1 is SNHLY, CDR2 FYNNEI, per germline. CDR3 in amino acids: CASSENRGLNEKLFF. DNA for the CDR3: TGTGCCAGCAGTGAAAATAGGGGCCTTAATGAAAAACTGTTTTTT.

This chain connects TRBV11-3 to TRBJ2-1; tentatively, D is TRBD1 (5 bases). Trimming pared 8 bases from V and 9 bases from J, leaving 17 bases between. CDR1 is SGHNT, CDR2 YENEEA, per germline. The CDR3 has 13 amino acids. The CDR3 is CASSGPAGAEQFF. In nucleotides, the CDR3 is TGTGCCAGCTCAGGTCCCGCTGGGGCTGAGCAGTTCTTC.

The V call is TRBV2, the J call TRBJ2-2; D is ambiguous. Germline values: CDR1 SNHLY, CDR2 FYNNEI. There are 11 residues in the CDR3. The V end was cut by 2 bases, the J end by 7 bases, with 2 bases between. For the CDR3, the DNA is TGTGCCAGCAGTGAACGCGGGGAGCTGTTTTTT. Amino acids: CASSERGELFF. Full variable domain (missing parts from reference TRBV2 and TRBJ2-2): EPEVTQTPSHQVTQMGQEVILRCVPISNHLYFYWYRQILGQKVEFLVSFYNNEISEKSEIFDDQFSVERPDGSNFTLKIRSTKLEDSAMYFCASSERGELFFGEGSRLTVL.

The chain has TRBV12-3 or TRBV12-4 and TRBJ1-2, with D possibly matching TRBD1 (6 bases). The CDR3 contains 13 residues. Trimming removed 7 bases from V and 13 bases from J, with 22 bases in between. CDR3 protein: CASTLRKGEAGTF. The CDR3 DNA reads TGTGCCAGCACCCTCCGAAAGGGGGAGGCGGGCACCTTC.